The rows below give T cell receptor beta chains drawn from one sample of a study of blood T cells in healthy people across ages. TCRdb processed the 5' RACE reads anew with MiXCR; each CDR3 protein has one entry. The data contain approximately 1.5 million distinct CDR3 sequences, approximately 39% of them seen just once; the ten biggest clones take up just over 4%. Source material: blood. The receptor source for this set is a young woman in good health. Each CDR3 is given with its conserved first and last residue. The order of the fields is J gene, D gene, V gene, clone size, CDR3 protein, CDR3 DNA. A D gene is named only where the DNA matches it firmly. Size tells how often a clone was seen (once, few, many) or the class of an expanded clone, and some rows leave it out.

TRBJ2-5 | NA | TRBV9 | few | CASSSWPGRQETQYF | TGTGCCAGCAGCTCCTGGCCGGGGAGGCAAGAGACCCAGTACTTC
TRBJ1-1 | TRBD1 | TRBV4-1 | few | CASSHRQGFENTEAFF | TGCGCCAGCAGCCATAGACAGGGATTTGAGAACACTGAAGCTTTCTTT
TRBJ2-5 | NA | TRBV11-2 | few | CASRGGAPNPKTQYF | TGTGCCAGCAGGGGGGGTGCCCCCAATCCCAAGACCCAGTACTTC
TRBJ1-6 | NA | TRBV4-1 | NA | CASSQDVGRNSPLHF | TGCGCCAGCAGCCAAGACGTTGGGAGGAATTCACCCCTCCACTTT
TRBJ2-7 | NA | TRBV12-3/TRBV12-4 | NA | CASLIDGTYEQYF | TGTGCCAGCTTAATCGACGGAACCTACGAGCAGTACTTC
TRBJ2-3 | NA | TRBV28 | few | CASSDSGILPDTQYF | TGTGCCAGCAGTGACTCCGGGATTTTGCCAGATACGCAGTATTTT
TRBJ2-1 | TRBD2 | TRBV4-3 | NA | CASSQDQPRTSAYNEQFF | TGCGCCAGCAGCCAAGACCAACCCCGGACTAGCGCATACAATGAGCAGTTCTTC
TRBJ2-7 | TRBD2 | TRBV4-3 | NA | CASSQDGRGLYEQYF | TGCGCCAGCAGCCAAGATGGGCGGGGACTATACGAGCAGTACTTC
TRBJ2-2 | NA | TRBV6-2/TRBV6-3 | once | CASSYGQVDTGELFF | TGTGCCAGCAGTTACGGGCAGGTAGACACCGGGGAGCTGTTTTTT
TRBJ2-3 | TRBD2 | TRBV12-3/TRBV12-4 | NA | CASSPGTSGRVSADTQYF | TGTGCCAGCAGTCCCGGGACTAGCGGGAGGGTGAGCGCAGATACGCAGTATTTT
TRBJ1-2 | NA | TRBV24-1 | few | CATSDAGGYGYTF | TGTGCCACCAGTGATGCAGGCGGCTATGGCTACACCTTC
TRBJ1-6 | NA | TRBV7-2 | NA | CASSLAIASPLHF | TGTGCCAGCAGCTTAGCTATAGCTTCACCCCTCCACTTT
TRBJ2-1 | NA | TRBV9 | NA | CASSVAGDPYNEQFF | TGTGCCAGCAGCGTAGCCGGGGATCCCTACAATGAGCAGTTCTTC
TRBJ2-7 | TRBD1 | TRBV5-1 | few | CASSLDREYYEQYF | TGCGCCAGCAGCCTGGACAGGGAGTACTACGAGCAGTACTTC
TRBJ2-1 | NA | TRBV7-2 | NA | CASSSSVPGVRNEQFF | TGTGCCAGCAGCTCTTCCGTCCCGGGAGTTCGCAATGAGCAGTTCTTC
TRBJ1-6 | NA | TRBV28 | NA | CASSLWTANSPLHF | TGTGCCAGCAGTTTATGGACTGCTAATTCACCCCTCCACTTT
TRBJ1-2 | TRBD1 | TRBV12-3/TRBV12-4 | NA | CASRPETGVNYGYTF | TGTGCCAGCAGGCCCGAAACAGGGGTTAACTATGGCTACACCTTC
TRBJ1-4 | NA | TRBV12-3/TRBV12-4 | NA | CASRWETNEKLFF | TGTGCCAGCAGATGGGAAACTAATGAAAAACTGTTTTTT
TRBJ1-1 | NA | TRBV12-3/TRBV12-4 | NA | CASRLGVMNAEAFF | TGTGCCAGCAGGTTAGGGGTTATGAACGCTGAAGCTTTCTTT
TRBJ2-3 | NA | TRBV6-6 | few | CASTHSDTQYF | TGTGCCAGCACCCATTCAGATACGCAGTATTTT
TRBJ1-1 | NA | TRBV30 | NA | CAWNPGVNTEAFF | TGTGCCTGGAATCCAGGTGTGAACACTGAAGCTTTCTTT
TRBJ1-1 | NA | TRBV28 | NA | CASSIGQMNTEAFF | TGTGCCAGCAGTATAGGACAGATGAACACTGAAGCTTTCTTT
TRBJ2-1 | NA | TRBV7-9 | NA | CASTPDRTSLDEQFF | TGTGCCAGCACCCCCGACCGAACGTCCCTCGATGAGCAGTTCTTC
TRBJ2-5 | NA | TRBV29-1 | NA | CSVERKIQETQYF | TGCAGCGTTGAAAGAAAGATCCAAGAGACCCAGTACTTC
TRBJ1-5 | TRBD1 | TRBV5-6 | NA | CASSRRQGTSNQPQHF | TGTGCCAGCAGCCGTAGACAGGGTACTAGCAATCAGCCCCAGCATTTT
TRBJ2-1 | NA | TRBV7-2 | many | CASSLSSGPSSYNEQFF | TGTGCCAGCAGCTTAAGTTCAGGACCTAGCTCCTACAATGAGCAGTTCTTC
TRBJ2-1 | NA | TRBV6-1 | NA | CASSAQGFRETQFF | TGTGCCAGCAGCGCCCAGGGTTTCCGAGAGACCCAGTTCTTC
TRBJ1-2 | NA | TRBV20-1 | NA | CSARVTSYGYTF | TGCAGTGCTAGAGTGACAAGCTATGGCTACACCTTC
TRBJ1-2 | NA | TRBV6-5 | many | CASSDSFNYGYTF | TGTGCCAGCAGTGACAGCTTTAACTATGGCTACACCTTC
TRBJ2-7 | TRBD2 | TRBV6-2/TRBV6-3 | NA | CASSTGTRGFHEQYF | TGTGCCAGCAGTACCGGGACTAGAGGCTTCCACGAGCAGTACTTC